The source of this T cell receptor (beta chain) is a study of blood T cell repertoires in COVID-19. The CDR3 extends over 14 amino acids. Germline V lookup: CDR1 SNHLY, CDR2 FYNNEI. V dropped 9 bases and J dropped 2; count of bases not matched to a gene: 7. Sequencing was performed with immunoSEQ multiplex PCR; in TCRdb, only in-frame clones are kept and a portion is missing. Altogether hundreds of thousands of clones are present, roughly 86% being singletons, with the ten largest covering 8% to 9.5%. The rearrangement joins TRBV2 to TRBJ1-1; TRBD1 agrees at 9 bases. The source of this sequence is a woman aged 18-35 years who had recovered from COVID-19. The sequencing input was PBMCs or T cells enriched from blood (not recorded which). CDR3 residues: CAREQGAHNTEAFF. The CDR3 bases are TGTGCCAGGGAACAGGGGGCGCATAACACTGAAGCTTTCTTT.